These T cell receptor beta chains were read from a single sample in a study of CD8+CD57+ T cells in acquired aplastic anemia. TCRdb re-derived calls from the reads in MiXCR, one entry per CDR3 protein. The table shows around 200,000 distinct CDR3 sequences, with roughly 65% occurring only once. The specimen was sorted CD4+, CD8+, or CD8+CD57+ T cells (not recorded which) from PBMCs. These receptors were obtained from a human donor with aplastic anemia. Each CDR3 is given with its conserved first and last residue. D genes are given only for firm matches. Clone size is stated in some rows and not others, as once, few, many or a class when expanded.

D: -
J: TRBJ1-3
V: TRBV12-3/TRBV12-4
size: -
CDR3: CASSLIGNTIYF
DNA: TGTGCCAGCAGTTTAATCGGAAACACCATATATTTT

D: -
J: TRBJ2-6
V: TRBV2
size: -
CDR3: CASRENGGSGANVLTF
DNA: TGTGCCAGCAGAGAGAATGGGGGCTCTGGGGCCAACGTCCTGACTTTC

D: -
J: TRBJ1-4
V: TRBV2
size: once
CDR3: CASNGGIGEKLFF
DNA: TGTGCCAGCAACGGGGGAATCGGTGAAAAACTGTTTTTT

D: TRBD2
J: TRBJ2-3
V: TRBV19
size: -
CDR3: CASSPSPRHRGVSTDTQYF
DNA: TGTGCCAGTAGTCCCTCCCCCAGGCACCGGGGGGTAAGCACAGATACGCAGTATTTT

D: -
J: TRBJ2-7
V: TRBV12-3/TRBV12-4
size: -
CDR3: CASSSSVVSNYEQYF
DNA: TGTGCCAGCAGTTCCTCGGTCGTGTCGAACTACGAGCAGTACTTC

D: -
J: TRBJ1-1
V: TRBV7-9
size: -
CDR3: CASSSKRGGTEAFF
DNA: TGTGCCAGCAGCTCTAAGCGGGGGGGCACTGAAGCTTTCTTT

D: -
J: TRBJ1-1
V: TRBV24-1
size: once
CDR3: CATSAKVGGTEAFF
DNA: TGTGCCACCAGTGCCAAGGTCGGGGGCACTGAAGCTTTCTTT

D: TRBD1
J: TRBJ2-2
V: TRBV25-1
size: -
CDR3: CASSLGTGGSGELFF
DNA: TGTGCCAGCAGCTTAGGGACAGGAGGCTCTGGGGAGCTGTTTTTT

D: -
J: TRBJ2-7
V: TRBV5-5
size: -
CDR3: CASSLASGHYDQYF
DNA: TGTGCCAGCAGCTTGGCGTCAGGGCACTATGACCAGTACTTC

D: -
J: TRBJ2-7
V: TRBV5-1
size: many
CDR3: CASSFHGNGEQYF
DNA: TGCGCCAGCAGCTTCCACGGGAACGGCGAGCAGTACTTC

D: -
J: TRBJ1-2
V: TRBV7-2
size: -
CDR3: CASSPRGLSSYGYTF
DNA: TGTGCCAGCAGCCCGCGGGGCCTAAGTTCCTATGGCTACACCTTC

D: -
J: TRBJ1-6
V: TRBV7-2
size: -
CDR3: CASSFSGSSYNSPLHF
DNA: TGTGCCAGCAGCTTTTCTGGGAGCTCCTATAATTCACCCCTCCACTTT

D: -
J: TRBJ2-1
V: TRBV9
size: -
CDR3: CASSVGWGINNEQFF
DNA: TGTGCCAGCAGCGTAGGGTGGGGCATCAACAATGAGCAGTTCTTC

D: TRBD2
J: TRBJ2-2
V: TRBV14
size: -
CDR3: CASTREDFTGELFF
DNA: TGTGCCAGCACACGGGAGGACTTCACCGGGGAGCTGTTTTTT

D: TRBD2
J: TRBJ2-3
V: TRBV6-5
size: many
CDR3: CASSYGAGGSRDTQYF
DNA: TGTGCCAGCAGTTACGGGGCGGGGGGGAGCAGAGATACGCAGTATTTT

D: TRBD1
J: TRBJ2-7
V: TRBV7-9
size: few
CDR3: CASSLDRGLEQYF
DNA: TGTGCCAGCAGCCTGGACAGGGGGCTCGAGCAGTACTTC

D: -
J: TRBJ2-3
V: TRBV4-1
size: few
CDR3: CASSQWEGPDTQYF
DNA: TGCGCCAGCAGCCAATGGGAAGGGCCAGATACGCAGTATTTT

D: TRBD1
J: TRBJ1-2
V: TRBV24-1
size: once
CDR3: CATSDSTGFGGYTF
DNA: TGTGCCACCAGTGATTCGACAGGGTTCGGGGGCTACACCTTC

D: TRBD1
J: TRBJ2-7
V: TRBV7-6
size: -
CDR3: CASSVDLGQGIYEQYF
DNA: TGTGCCAGCAGCGTTGATCTGGGACAGGGGATCTACGAGCAGTACTTC

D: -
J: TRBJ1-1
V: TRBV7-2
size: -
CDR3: CASSFSVLEAFF
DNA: TGTGCCAGCAGCTTTTCGGTTCTTGAAGCTTTCTTT

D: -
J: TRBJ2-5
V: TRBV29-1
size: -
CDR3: CSATVETQYF
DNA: TGCAGCGCAACAGTCGAGACCCAGTACTTC

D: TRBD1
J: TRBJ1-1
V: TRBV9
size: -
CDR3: CASSVGDRGNEAFF
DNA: TGTGCCAGCAGCGTAGGAGACAGGGGGAATGAAGCTTTCTTT

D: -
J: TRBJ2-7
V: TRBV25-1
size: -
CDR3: CASNGAFSGYEQYF
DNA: TGTGCCAGCAACGGAGCTTTTAGCGGCTACGAGCAGTACTTC

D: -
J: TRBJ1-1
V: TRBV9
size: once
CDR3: CASSARHWNAEAFF
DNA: TGTGCCAGCAGCGCCAGACACTGGAACGCTGAAGCTTTCTTT

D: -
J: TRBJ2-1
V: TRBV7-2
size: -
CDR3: CASSSRSGEQFF
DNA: TGTGCCAGCAGCTCCCGTAGTGGTGAGCAGTTCTTC

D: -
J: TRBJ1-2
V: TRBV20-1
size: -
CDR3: CSASSTGYGYTF
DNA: TGCAGTGCTTCCTCCACTGGCTATGGCTACACCTTC

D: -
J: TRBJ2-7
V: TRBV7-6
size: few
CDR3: CASSLARGPTYEQYF
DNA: TGTGCCAGCAGCTTAGCGAGAGGTCCGACCTACGAGCAGTACTTC

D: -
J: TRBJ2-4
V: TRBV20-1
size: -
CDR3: CSARQGLDLAKNIQYF
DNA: TGCAGTGCTAGACAGGGGCTAGATTTAGCCAAAAACATTCAGTACTTC

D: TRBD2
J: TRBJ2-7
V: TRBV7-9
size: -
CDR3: CASSLGLAVTGGQYF
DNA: TGCGCCAGCAGCTTGGGACTAGCTGTTACCGGGGGGCAGTACTTC

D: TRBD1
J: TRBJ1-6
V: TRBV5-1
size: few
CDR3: CASSRDREGSPLHF
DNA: TGCGCCAGCAGCCGGGACAGGGAGGGATCACCCCTCCACTTT

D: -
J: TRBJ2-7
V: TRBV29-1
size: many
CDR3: CSALGHLSYEQYF
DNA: TGCAGCGCCCTTGGACACCTCTCCTACGAGCAGTACTTC

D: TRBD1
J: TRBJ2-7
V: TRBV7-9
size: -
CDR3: CASSSGGSPPGQYF
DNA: TGTGCCAGCAGCTCAGGGGGAAGCCCCCCCGGGCAGTACTTC

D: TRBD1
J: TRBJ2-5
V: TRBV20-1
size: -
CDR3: CSARADRGETQYF
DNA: TGCAGTGCTAGAGCTGACAGGGGGGAGACCCAGTACTTC

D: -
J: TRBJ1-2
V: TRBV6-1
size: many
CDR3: CASSEGAGYGYTF
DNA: TGTGCCAGCAGTGAAGGGGCGGGTTATGGCTACACCTTC

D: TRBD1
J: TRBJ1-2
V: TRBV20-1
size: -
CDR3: CSARADRGLYGGYTF
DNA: TGCAGTGCTAGAGCTGACAGGGGGTTATACGGTGGCTACACCTTC

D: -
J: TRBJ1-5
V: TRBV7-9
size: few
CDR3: CASSPMRVGARNQPQHF
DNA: TGTGCCAGCAGCCCAATGAGGGTAGGGGCCCGCAATCAGCCCCAGCATTTT

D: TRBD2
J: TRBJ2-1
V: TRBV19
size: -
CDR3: CASSPQSGGYNEQFF
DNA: TGTGCCAGTAGTCCCCAAAGCGGGGGCTACAATGAGCAGTTCTTC

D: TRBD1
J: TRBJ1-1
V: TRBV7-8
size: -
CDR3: CASSLETGITEAFF
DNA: TGTGCCAGCAGCTTAGAGACAGGGATTACTGAAGCTTTCTTT

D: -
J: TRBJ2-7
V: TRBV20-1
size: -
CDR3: CSASGDIQQYF
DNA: TGCAGTGCTAGTGGGGATATCCAGCAGTACTTC

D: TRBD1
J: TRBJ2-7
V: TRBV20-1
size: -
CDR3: CSAPRTGGGSEQYF
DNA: TGCAGTGCCCCCCGGACAGGGGGGGGAAGCGAGCAGTACTTC

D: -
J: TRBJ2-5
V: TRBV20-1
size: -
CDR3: CSARYSAATETQYF
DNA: TGCAGTGCTAGATATTCGGCCGCCACAGAGACCCAGTACTTC

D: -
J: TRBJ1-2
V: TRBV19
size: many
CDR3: CASSSWVGTYGYTF
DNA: TGTGCCAGTAGTAGTTGGGTCGGAACTTATGGCTACACCTTC

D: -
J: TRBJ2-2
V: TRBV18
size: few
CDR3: CASSPPGTNTGELFF
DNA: TGTGCCAGCTCGCCTCCAGGGACGAACACCGGGGAGCTGTTTTTT

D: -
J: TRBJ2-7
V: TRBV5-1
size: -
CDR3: CASSLAEGYEQYF
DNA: TGCGCCAGCAGCTTGGCCGAGGGCTACGAGCAGTACTTC

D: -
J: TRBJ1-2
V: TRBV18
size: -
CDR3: CASSPFRSHGYTF
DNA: TGTGCCAGCTCCCCCTTCAGGAGTCATGGCTACACCTTC